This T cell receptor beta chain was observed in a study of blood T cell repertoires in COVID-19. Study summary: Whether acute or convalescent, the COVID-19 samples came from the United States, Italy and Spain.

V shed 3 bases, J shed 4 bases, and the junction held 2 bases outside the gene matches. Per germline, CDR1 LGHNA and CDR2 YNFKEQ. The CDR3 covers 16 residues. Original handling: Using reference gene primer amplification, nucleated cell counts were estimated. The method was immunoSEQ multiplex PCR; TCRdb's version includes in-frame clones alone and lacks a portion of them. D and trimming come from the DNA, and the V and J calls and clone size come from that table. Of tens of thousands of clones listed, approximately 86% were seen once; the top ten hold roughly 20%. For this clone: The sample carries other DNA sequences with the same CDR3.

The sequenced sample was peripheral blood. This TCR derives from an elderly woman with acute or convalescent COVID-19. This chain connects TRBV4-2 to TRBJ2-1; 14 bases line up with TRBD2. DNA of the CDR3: TGTGCCAGCAGCCAGGGACTAGCGGGGGAGTACAATGAGCAGTTCTTC. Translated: CASSQGLAGEYNEQFF.